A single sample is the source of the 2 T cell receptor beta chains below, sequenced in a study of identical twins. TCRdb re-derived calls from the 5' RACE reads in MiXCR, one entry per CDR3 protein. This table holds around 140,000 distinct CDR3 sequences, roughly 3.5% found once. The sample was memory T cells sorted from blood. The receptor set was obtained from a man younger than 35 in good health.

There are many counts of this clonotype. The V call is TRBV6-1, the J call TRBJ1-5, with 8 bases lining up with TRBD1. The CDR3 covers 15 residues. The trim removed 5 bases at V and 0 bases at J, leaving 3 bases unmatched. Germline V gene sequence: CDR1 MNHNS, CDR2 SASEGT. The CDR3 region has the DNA TGTGCCAGCAGTCAGGGGGCGGTTAGCAATCAGCCCCAGCATTTT. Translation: CASSQGAVSNQPQHF.

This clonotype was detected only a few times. The CDR3 here is CASSSDTNTGELFF. Here the CDR3 DNA reads TGTGCCAGCAGCTCGGACACGAACACCGGGGAGCTGTTTTTT. This chain connects TRBV5-5 to TRBJ2-2; tentative D call: TRBD1 (5 bases). Between the trimmed V and J ends, which lost 3 bases and 0 bases, there was a span of 6 bases. This CDR3 is 14 amino acids long. CDR1 is SGHKS and CDR2 is YYEKEE in the germline V gene (reference sequence).